These 13 T cell receptor beta chains came from one sample sequenced in a study of vaccination and CD4 T cells after COVID-19. Oncomine TCR Beta short-read sequencing was applied to DNA from cultured CD4+ T cells. Each CDR3 protein gets one entry after TCRdb re-called the PCR reads with MiXCR. The sample lists 25,000 to 30,000 distinct CDR3 sequences; 35% to 50% were seen once. Noted time point: late sampling 161 to 241 days after vaccination in three convalescent patients. Sample treatment: 10-day PBMC culture with coronavirus spike peptide pools or control peptides (ViraFEST assay). These receptors are not linked to any known antigen. This sample comprised CD4+ T cells from blood, cultured in vitro, obtained about 7 months after SARS-CoV-2 vaccination. Receptors were obtained from a human donor who had recovered from COVID-19.

DNA of the CDR3: TGTGCCAGCAGACAGGGAAAGGCTAGCTCCTACAATGAGCAGTTCTTC. It is translated as CASRQGKASSYNEQFF. The V gene is TRBV7-9, the J gene TRBJ2-1, with D perhaps TRBD1 (6 bases). Germline V gene lookup returns CDR1 SEHNR and CDR2 FQNEAQ (reference sequence). There are 16 residues in the CDR3. Trimming shortened V by 6 bases and J by 0 bases, and 15 bases separated the two germline ends.

This chain links TRBV6-1 with TRBJ2-1; tentatively, D is TRBD1 (6 bases). Germline lookup yields CDR1 MNHNS and CDR2 SASEGT. CDR3 length: 14 amino acids. With 3 bases removed from V and 7 bases from J, the gap between germline ends came to 13 bases. CDR3 sequence: CASSDTHRANEQFF. CDR3 nucleotides: TGTGCCAGCAGTGACACTCACAGGGCGAATGAGCAGTTCTTC.

The chain employs TRBV7-9 and TRBJ2-1; possibly TRBD2 for D (6 bases). Germline assignment: CDR1 SEHNR and CDR2 FQNEAQ (reference sequence). V was shortened by 8 bases and J by 5 bases, with 22 bases between the two germline ends. This CDR3 spans 16 amino acids. The DNA for the CDR3 is TGTGCCAGCGGTTTTTCTTTTGGGACTGGACACAATGAGCAGTTCTTC. It specifies CASGFSFGTGHNEQFF.

The rearrangement joins TRBV12-3 or TRBV12-4 to TRBJ2-1; no clear D. CDR3 length: 15 amino acids. V shed 5 bases and J shed 9 bases, with 20 bases lying between them. CDR3 bases: TGTGCCAGCAGTCCCCAGAGGTGGAAGGGTCCTGAGCAGTTCTTC. The encoded protein is CASSPQRWKGPEQFF.

The chain combines TRBV5-1 with TRBJ2-7; 12 bases line up with TRBD1. The germline gives CDR1 SGHRS, CDR2 YFSETQ. The CDR3 spans 14 residues. Germline trimming cut 4 bases from V and 6 bases from J; bases unmatched to any gene: 5. The CDR3 DNA sequence: TGCGCCAGCAGCGGAGGGACAGGGGGCGGCGAGCAGTACTTC. Protein sequence: CASSGGTGGGEQYF. The full variable domain, its missing parts supplied by reference TRBV5-1 and TRBJ2-7, is KAGVTQTPRYLIKTRGQQVTLSCSPISGHRSVSWYQQTPGQGLQFLFEYFSETQRNKGNFPGRFSGRQFSNSRSEMNVSTLELGDSALYLCASSGGTGGGEQYFGPGTRLTVT.

The chain couples TRBV18 to TRBJ1-6; no reliable D call. Trimming cost V 4 bases and J 6 bases, with 10 bases left between them. The length of the CDR3 is 14 residues. Germline CDR1 KGHSH, CDR2 LQKENI. CDR3 loop: CASSQSGVNSPLHF. As DNA, the CDR3 is TGTGCCAGCTCACAATCTGGGGTTAATTCACCCCTCCACTTT.

The CDR3 region is CASSHSNSPLHF. Written as DNA, the CDR3 is TGTGCCAGCAGCCACAGTAATTCACCCCTCCACTTT. The chain employs TRBV12-3 or TRBV12-4 and TRBJ1-6, with unresolved D. V dropped 6 bases and J dropped 6 bases, with 6 bases sitting between them. The CDR3 sequence is 12 residues long.

V and J are TRBV7-6 and TRBJ2-1; 12 bases agree with TRBD2. Near its end, the DNA agrees better with TRBJ2-7, so the J call may be wrong. The CDR3 is 19 amino acids. Germline V CDR1 and CDR2: SGHVS, FNYEAQ. CDR3 protein: CASSLAMTGLTSGRYEQYF. The CDR3 DNA follows: TGTGCCAGCAGCTTAGCGATGACAGGGTTGACTAGCGGGAGATACGAGCAGTACTTC.

CDR3 in DNA: TGTGCCAGCAGTGACCCAGGGGAAGATGGCTACACCTTC. This codes for CASSDPGEDGYTF. This sequence joins TRBV2 and TRBJ1-2; possible D gene TRBD1, 6 bases. This CDR3 is built from 13 residues. V shed 3 bases and J shed 6 bases, with 11 bases lying between them. Germline V CDR1 and CDR2: SNHLY, FYNNEI.

This clonotype has a handful of counts. J is TRBJ1-5 and V is TRBV7-8; possibly TRBD1 for D (5 bases). This CDR3 is built from 16 residues. Germline lookup yields CDR1 SGHVS and CDR2 FQNEAQ. Trimming removed 6 bases from V and 5 bases from J, with 20 bases in between. Written as DNA, the CDR3 is TGTGCCAGCAGTAACGGCCTGCGGGGCTCAGATCAGCCCCAGCATTTT. Translation gives CASSNGLRGSDQPQHF.

This clonotype has a handful of counts. The chain employs TRBV20-1 and TRBJ2-3, with D maybe TRBD1 (7 bases). V shed 4 bases and J shed 0 bases, with 14 bases lying between them. The CDR3 consists of 15 residues. The germline V gene has CDR1 DFQATT and CDR2 SNEGSKA (reference sequence). The chain's CDR3 is CSATLQGGSTDTQYF. CDR3 bases: TGCAGTGCTACCCTCCAGGGGGGCAGCACAGATACGCAGTATTTT.

This chain connects TRBV20-1 to TRBJ2-5; TRBD2 matches 9 bases. CDR3 size: 13 residues. Germline V gives CDR1 DFQATT, CDR2 SNEGSKA (reference sequence). The V and J ends lost 4 bases and 5 bases, in that order; junction bases with no gene match: 5. The DNA for the CDR3 is TGCAGTGCTATAGCGGGAGTCGGGGAGACCCAGTACTTC. Its protein product is CSAIAGVGETQYF.

This rearrangement joins TRBV7-9 to TRBJ2-7, with D possibly being TRBD1 (6 bases). CDR1 SEHNR and CDR2 FQNEAQ come from the germline V gene (reference sequence). CDR3 length: 12 residues. The ends were cut back, 5 bases at V and 3 bases at J, with 8 bases in the middle. The CDR3 protein is CASSKTGYEQYF. CDR3 sequence (DNA): TGTGCCAGCAGCAAGACAGGCTACGAGCAGTACTTC.